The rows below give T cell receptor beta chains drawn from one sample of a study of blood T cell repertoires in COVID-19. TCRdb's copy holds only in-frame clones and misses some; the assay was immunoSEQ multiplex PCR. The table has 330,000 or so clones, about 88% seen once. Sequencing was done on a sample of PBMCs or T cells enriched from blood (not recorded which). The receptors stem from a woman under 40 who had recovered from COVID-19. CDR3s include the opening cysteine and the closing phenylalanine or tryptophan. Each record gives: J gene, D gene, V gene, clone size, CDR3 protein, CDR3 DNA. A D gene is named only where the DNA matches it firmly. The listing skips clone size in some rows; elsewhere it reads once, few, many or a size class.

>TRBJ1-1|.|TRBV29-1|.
CSVEVQANTEAFF
TGCAGCGTTGAAGTCCAGGCAAACACTGAAGCTTTCTTT
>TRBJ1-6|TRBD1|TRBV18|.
CASSSETGVSPLHF
TGTGCCAGCTCATCGGAGACAGGGGTTTCACCCCTCCACTTT
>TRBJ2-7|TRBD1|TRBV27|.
CASSLRTGPTYEQYF
TGTGCCAGCAGTCTCCGGACAGGTCCAACCTACGAGCAGTACTTC
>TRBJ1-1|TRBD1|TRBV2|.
CASRKTPGQGAAEAFF
TGTGCCAGCAGGAAGACCCCGGGACAGGGGGCTGCTGAAGCTTTCTTT
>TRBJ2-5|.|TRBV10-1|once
CASSGGARETQYF
TGCGCCAGCAGTGGCGGGGCGCGAGAGACCCAGTACTTC
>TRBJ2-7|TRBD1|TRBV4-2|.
CASSTTGTGNYEQYF
TGTGCCAGCAGTACGACCGGGACAGGGAACTACGAGCAGTACTTC
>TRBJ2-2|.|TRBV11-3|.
CASSLEATGELFF
TGTGCCAGCAGCTTAGAAGCCACCGGGGAGCTGTTTTTT
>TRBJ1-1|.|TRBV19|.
CASSASMNTEAFF
TGTGCCAGTAGTGCGTCCATGAACACTGAAGCTTTCTTT
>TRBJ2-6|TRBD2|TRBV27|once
CASSSRTSGRGASGANVLTF
TGTGCCAGCAGTTCCCGAACTAGCGGGAGGGGCGCCTCTGGGGCCAACGTCCTGACTTTC
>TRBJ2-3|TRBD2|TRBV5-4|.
CASSRTSANTDTQYF
TGTGCCAGCAGCCGAACTAGCGCCAACACAGATACGCAGTATTTT